This paragraph reports one T cell receptor (beta chain). The antigen remains undetermined. These data belong to a study of T-cell reconstitution after alpha-beta-depleted transplantation in children. Study findings and constraints: Where alpha-beta T cells came from about two months after transplant was reportedly several hundred expanded graft clones. Surviving recipient T cells and thymic progenitors produced the high day-60 TCRbeta diversity seen in some patients. Diversity and T-cell counts at one year after transplant derived mostly from new T cells.

Construction of the TCRbeta library involved unique molecular identifiers. MiXCR was run by TCRdb on the PCR reads, yielding one entry per CDR3 protein. Among hundreds of thousands of distinct CDR3 sequences listed, more than 20% were seen once. Between the trimmed V and J ends, which lost 7 bases and 9 bases, there was a span of 19 bases. CDR1 and CDR2 (germline): MNHNS, SASEGT. The CDR3 loop spans 14 amino acids. This sequence joins TRBV6-1 and TRBJ2-1; possibly TRBD2 for D (6 bases). The source of this sequence is a boy in the first two years of life who had a stem cell transplant for acute myeloid leukemia, so the T cells may come from the graft donor. The specimen comprised PBMCs, mostly from graft donor cells, sampled 360 days after TCRalphabeta/CD19-depleted stem cell transplant. The CDR3 DNA sequence: TGTGCCAGCATACTAGCCGGATCGGTGAGTGAGCAGTTCTTC. Its protein product is CASILAGSVSEQFF.